This T cell receptor (beta chain) is from a study of radiotherapy plus CTLA-4 blockade in lung cancer (dated by TCRdb to the late 2010s). Regarding the complete study: Among the enrolled patients, approximately 17% had an objective response, and 25% to 35% reached disease control. Paper-wide results and their limitations: The strongest predictors of response were reported to be early dynamic shifts in blood T cell clones along with a rise in serum interferon-beta following radiation. After treatment with radiotherapy and ipilimumab, TCR clones that originated in tumors expanded in peripheral blood.

The study evaluated CTLA-4 blockade (ipilimumab) given together with focal radiation therapy in patients who had chemo-refractory metastatic non-small-cell lung cancer. The library was produced with the immunoSEQ multiplex PCR assay. This immuneACCESS table, as held by TCRdb, lists in-frame sequences with V and J called but not all clones. Of the missing ones, under half trace to an unresolved V gene in checked studies; the others have no known cause. This sample gives approximately 85,000 clones in total; approximately 80% of them show up just once. Roughly 15% of the sample is held by the ten biggest clonotypes. Comment on this clone: Its antigen target is currently unknown. Base qualities are not recorded, but no much larger clone differs from it by a single base.

Ends trimmed: V by 4 bases, J by 8 bases; bases unmatched to a gene: 6. From its cysteine to its phenylalanine, the CDR3 spans 15 amino acids. The sequence is cut down to CDR3 DNA, 45 bases in frame from base 1. In the germline V gene, CDR1 corresponds to ENHRY and CDR2 to SYGVKD. The rearrangement joined TRBV10-3 to TRBJ1-6; TRBD1 fits 9 bases in the junction. The receptor's source is a human donor with non-small cell lung cancer that progressed on radiotherapy plus ipilimumab. Sequencing was performed on peripheral blood, taken from a patient treated with radiotherapy plus ipilimumab. The sequenced DNA is TGTGCCATCAGTGCGGGACAGGGAAGGTATTCACCCCTCCACTTT. Its translation is CAISAGQGRYSPLHF.